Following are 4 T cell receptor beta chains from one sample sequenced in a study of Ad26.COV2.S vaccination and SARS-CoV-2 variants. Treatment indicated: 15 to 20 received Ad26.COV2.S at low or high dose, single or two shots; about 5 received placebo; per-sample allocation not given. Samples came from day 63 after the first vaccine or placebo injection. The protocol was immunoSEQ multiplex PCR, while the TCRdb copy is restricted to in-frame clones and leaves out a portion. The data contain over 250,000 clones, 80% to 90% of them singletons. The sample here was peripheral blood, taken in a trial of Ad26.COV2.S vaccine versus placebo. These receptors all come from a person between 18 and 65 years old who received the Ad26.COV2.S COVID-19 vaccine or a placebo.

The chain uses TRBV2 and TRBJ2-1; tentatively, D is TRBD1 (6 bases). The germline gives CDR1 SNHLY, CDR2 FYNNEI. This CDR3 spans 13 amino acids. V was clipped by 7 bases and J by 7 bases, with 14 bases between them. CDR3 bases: TGTGCCAGCAAGGAGACAGGCTTTAATGAGCAGTTCTTC. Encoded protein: CASKETGFNEQFF.

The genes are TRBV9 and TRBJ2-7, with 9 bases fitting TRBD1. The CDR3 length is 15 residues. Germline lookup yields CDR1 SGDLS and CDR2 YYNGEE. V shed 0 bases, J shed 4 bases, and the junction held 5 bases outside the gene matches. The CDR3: CASSVATGGTYEQYF. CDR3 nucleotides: TGTGCCAGCAGCGTAGCGACAGGGGGTACTTACGAGCAGTACTTC.

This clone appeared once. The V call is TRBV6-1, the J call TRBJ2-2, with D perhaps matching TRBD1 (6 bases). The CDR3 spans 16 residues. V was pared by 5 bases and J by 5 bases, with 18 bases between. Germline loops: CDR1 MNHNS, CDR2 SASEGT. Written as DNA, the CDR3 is TGTGCCAGCAGTCAAGTTGGTGGCAGGGGTACCGGGGAGCTGTTTTTT. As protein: CASSQVGGRGTGELFF.

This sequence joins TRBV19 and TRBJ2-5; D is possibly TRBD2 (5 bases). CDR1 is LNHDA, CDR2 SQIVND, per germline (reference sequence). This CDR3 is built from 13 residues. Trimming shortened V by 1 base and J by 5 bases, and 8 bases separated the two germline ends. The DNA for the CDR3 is TGTGCCAGTAGTATAGGCGGGCTTGAGACCCAGTACTTC. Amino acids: CASSIGGLETQYF. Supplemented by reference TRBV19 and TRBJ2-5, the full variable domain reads DGGITQSPKYLFRKEGQNVTLSCEQNLNHDAMYWYRQDPGQGLRLIYYSQIVNDFQKGDIAEGYSVSREKKESFPLTVTSAQKNPTAFYLCASSIGGLETQYFGPGTRLLVL.